Presented here are 24 T cell receptor beta chains from one specimen sequenced in a study of T cell responses to AZD1222 COVID-19 vaccine. TCRdb keeps only in-frame clones here, not all; method: immunoSEQ multiplex PCR. This sample has 130,000 to 150,000 clones, with about 91% found just once. The sequences come from peripheral blood, collected on day 0 of AZD1222 vaccination. The origin of the receptors is an adult in good health.

The sample holds many counts of this clone. V is TRBV27 and J is TRBJ2-6; D gene ambiguous. Germline CDR1 MNHEY, CDR2 SMNVEV (reference sequence). The CDR3 is 16 amino acids. Between the trimmed V and J ends, which lost 2 bases and 0 bases, there was a span of 8 bases. The CDR3 is CASSLTSSSGANVLTF. The CDR3 region has the DNA TGTGCCAGCAGTTTAACTTCCAGCTCTGGGGCCAACGTCCTGACTTTC.

The chain joins TRBV5-5 to TRBJ1-1; TRBD1 is a possible D gene (5 bases). V gave up 0 bases and J gave up 1 base, with 10 bases separating them. Germline CDR1 and CDR2: SGHKS and YYEKEE (reference sequence). The CDR3 has 15 residues. The CDR3 region has the DNA TGTGCCAGCAGCTTGGTATCAGGGCGGAACACTGAAGCTTTCTTT. Protein: CASSLVSGRNTEAFF.

The CDR3 DNA is TGTGCCAGCAGTTTGAGCCCGGACAGGGGCAATCAGCCCCAGCATTTT. Amino acid sequence: CASSLSPDRGNQPQHF. This chain joins TRBV28 and TRBJ1-5; 8 positions match TRBD1. The germline gives CDR1 MDHEN, CDR2 SYDVKM. With 3 bases clipped from V and 2 bases from J, the junction kept 6 bases outside the gene matches. The CDR3 runs 16 residues. Together with reference TRBV28 and TRBJ1-5, the CDR3 gives the full variable domain: DVKVTQSSRYLVKRTGEKVFLECVQDMDHENMFWYRQDPGLGLRLIYFSYDVKMKEKGDIPEGYSVSREKKERFSLILESASTNQTSMYLCASSLSPDRGNQPQHFGDGTRLSIL.

On this clone itself: Sequence at one end of the junction differs from germline and may be a read error. The CDR3: CASSQGEREGQPQHF. The CDR3 nucleotides read TGTGCCAGCAGTCAAGGAGAAAGGGAGGGACAGCCCCAGCATTTT. The rearrangement uses TRBV4-2 and TRBJ1-5; no firm D call. Germline lookup yields CDR1 LGHNA and CDR2 YNFKEQ. The CDR3 is 15 residues long.

V is TRBV6-5 and J is TRBJ2-7; 13 nucleotides match TRBD2. J was trimmed by 0 bases and V by 5 bases; bases with no gene match: 1. The germline gives CDR1 MNHEY, CDR2 SVGAGI. This CDR3 is built from 15 residues. The CDR3 region is CASSRTSGGSYEQYF. In DNA form, the CDR3 reads TGTGCCAGCAGTAGGACTAGCGGGGGCTCCTACGAGCAGTACTTC.

V usage is TRBV7-3 and J usage is TRBJ2-3, with 7 bases aligning to TRBD2. The CDR3 runs to 15 residues. V shed 0 bases, J shed 2 bases, and the junction held 2 bases outside the gene matches. Germline V lookup: CDR1 SGHTA, CDR2 FQGTGA. CDR3 sequence: CASSLTGLDTDTQYF. The CDR3, as DNA: TGTGCCAGCAGCTTAACCGGACTAGACACAGATACGCAGTATTTT.

The chain employs TRBV30 and TRBJ1-5; D remains ambiguous. V was cut by 0 bases and J by 0 bases, with 6 bases left in between. Germline lookup yields CDR1 GTSNPN and CDR2 SVGIG (reference sequence). The CDR3 loop spans 14 amino acids. The CDR3 sequence: CAWSVGDSNQPQHF. In nucleotides, the CDR3 is TGTGCCTGGAGTGTCGGGGATAGCAATCAGCCCCAGCATTTT. The variable domain in full, with the rest retrieved from reference TRBV30 and TRBJ1-5, is SQTIHQWPATLVQPVGSPLSLECTVEGTSNPNLYWYRQAAGRGLQLLFYSVGIGQISSEVPQNLSASRPQDRQFILSSKKLLLSDSGFYLCAWSVGDSNQPQHFGDGTRLSIL.

This clone appeared a few times. The chain joins TRBV7-2 to TRBJ2-7, with D unclear. The CDR3 is 11 residues long. V was cut by 3 bases and J by 0 bases, with 0 bases left in between. Germline V gene lookup returns CDR1 SGHTA and CDR2 FQGNSA. The CDR3 loop reads CASSFSYEQYF. Written as DNA, the CDR3 is TGTGCCAGCAGCTTCTCCTACGAGCAGTACTTC.

This clone was observed once. This rearrangement joins TRBV5-1 to TRBJ1-1, with 8 bases identical to TRBD1. Germline CDR1 SGHRS, CDR2 YFSETQ. CDR3 size: 13 residues. Trimming at V came to 8 bases and at J to 3 bases, leaving 6 bases not matched to a gene. CDR3 amino acids: CASAAGGYTEAFF. As DNA, the CDR3 is TGCGCCAGTGCCGCAGGGGGCTACACTGAAGCTTTCTTT.

The chain couples TRBV10-3 to TRBJ1-3; D ambiguous. Germline CDR1 is ENHRY and CDR2 is SYGVKD. V dropped 7 bases and J dropped 0 bases, with 10 bases sitting between them. This CDR3 is built from 14 residues. CDR3 DNA sequence: TGTGCCATCAAATCGGCTGACTCTGGAAACACCATATATTTT. Protein product: CAIKSADSGNTIYF.

The CDR3 DNA reads TGTGCCAGCAGTCGGGGGCCGAGCTATGGCTACACCTTC. Encoded protein: CASSRGPSYGYTF. This chain uses TRBV6-2 or TRBV6-3 with TRBJ1-2; tentatively, D is TRBD1 (6 bases). Germline CDR1 reads MNHEY; CDR2 reads SVGEGT. This CDR3 is built from 13 residues. V lost 5 bases, J lost 4 bases, and 11 bases lay in between.

The chain carries TRBV12-5 and TRBJ2-1, with TRBD2 matching over 12 bases. CDR3 length equals 15 residues. Germline trimming cut 8 bases from V and 7 bases from J; bases unmatched to any gene: 9. Per germline, CDR1 LGHNT and CDR2 FRNRAP. The CDR3 nucleotides are TGTGCTAGTAAGGCTAGCGGGGGGGCATTGAATGAGCAGTTCTTC. Protein sequence: CASKASGGALNEQFF. The full variable domain, its missing parts supplied by reference TRBV12-5 and TRBJ2-1, is DARVTQTPRHKVTEMGQEVTMRCQPILGHNTVFWYRQTMMQGLELLAYFRNRAPLDDSGMPKDRFSAEMPDATLATLKIQPSEPRDSAVYFCASKASGGALNEQFFGPGTRLTVL.

V and J are TRBV7-3 and TRBJ2-2; the D gene is possibly TRBD2 (6 bases). CDR1 SGHTA and CDR2 FQGTGA come from the germline V gene. Trimming took off 5 bases at V and 0 bases at J, with 13 bases between the two ends. The CDR3 length is 16 residues. Here the CDR3 reads CASSPGGTANTGELFF. As DNA, the CDR3 is TGTGCCAGCAGCCCGGGCGGGACCGCGAACACCGGGGAGCTGTTTTTT.

The V and J genes are TRBV30 and TRBJ1-6; D remains unclear. Between the trimmed V and J ends, which lost 0 bases and 9 bases, there was a span of 12 bases. The germline CDR1 and CDR2 sequences are GTSNPN and SVGIG (reference sequence). The CDR3 runs to 14 residues. CDR3 DNA: TGTGCCTGGAGTGTACTGGACGTTGGTTCACCCCTCCACTTT. Translation gives CAWSVLDVGSPLHF.

On this clone: At the DNA level, this CDR3 is encoded by other sequences in the same sample as well. The gene calls are TRBV7-3 and TRBJ1-1; perhaps TRBD1 as D (6 bases). CDR3 size: 13 residues. V gave up 5 bases and J gave up 2 bases, with 9 bases separating them. Per germline, CDR1 SGHTA and CDR2 FQGTGA. The CDR3 nucleotides are TGTGCCAGCAGCGTACAGGGTAACACTGAAGCTTTCTTT. The encoded protein is CASSVQGNTEAFF.

The chain uses TRBV9 and TRBJ1-2, with D maybe TRBD1 (6 bases). Deletions cut 4 bases from V and 4 bases from J, with 14 bases between. Germline assignment: CDR1 SGDLS and CDR2 YYNGEE. There are 14 residues in the CDR3. CDR3: CASSPDTDSYGYTF. In DNA, the CDR3 is TGTGCCAGCAGCCCTGATACGGACAGCTATGGCTACACCTTC.

This clone was found once. The chain is built from TRBV5-8 and TRBJ2-1; TRBD1 aligns across 9 bases. The CDR3 sequence is 15 residues long. Per the germline V gene, CDR1 is SGHTS and CDR2 is YDEGEE. V lost 5 bases and J lost 7; bases outside the gene matches: 10. Here the CDR3 reads CASREQGAGDNEQFF. The CDR3 DNA reads TGTGCCAGCAGGGAACAGGGGGCGGGGGATAATGAGCAGTTCTTC. Full variable domain (rest looked up from reference TRBV5-8 and TRBJ2-1): EAGVTQSPTHLIKTRGQQATLRCSPISGHTSVYWYQQALGLGLQFLLWYDEGEERNRGNFPPRFSGRQFPNYSSELNVNALELEDSALYLCASREQGAGDNEQFFGPGTRLTVL.

V gene TRBV25-1 combines with J gene TRBJ1-2, with D tentatively TRBD1 (5 bases). Germline V gives CDR1 MGHDK, CDR2 SYGVNS. CDR3 length: 13 residues. The ends were cut back, 10 bases at V and 0 bases at J, with 12 bases in the middle. The DNA of the CDR3 is TGTGCCAACCCGGGGCTTTCTAACTATGGCTACACCTTC. This encodes CANPGLSNYGYTF.

The rearrangement links TRBV7-2 to TRBJ1-2; 10 nucleotides align to TRBD1. V gave up 5 bases and J gave up 0 bases; unmatched junction bases: 6. This CDR3 has 16 residues. From germline, CDR1 is SGHTA and CDR2 FQGNSA. CDR3 loop: CASSGQGVLSNYGYTF. The CDR3 nucleotides are TGTGCCAGCAGCGGACAGGGGGTTCTCTCTAACTATGGCTACACCTTC.

V gene TRBV5-1 combines with J gene TRBJ2-5; unclear D gene. The V end lost 4 bases, the J end lost 5 bases, and 6 bases lay between the germline ends. This CDR3 comprises 11 residues. CDR1 is SGHRS, CDR2 YFSETQ, per germline. The CDR3 DNA follows: TGCGCCAGCAGCCGATTCGAGACCCAGTACTTC. The encoded protein is CASSRFETQYF. Based on the CDR3 plus reference TRBV5-1 and TRBJ2-5, the full variable domain is KAGVTQTPRYLIKTRGQQVTLSCSPISGHRSVSWYQQTPGQGLQFLFEYFSETQRNKGNFPGRFSGRQFSNSRSEMNVSTLELGDSALYLCASSRFETQYFGPGTRLLVL.

This chain connects TRBV6-2 or TRBV6-3 to TRBJ2-7; TRBD1 matches at 7 bases. Trimming removed 4 bases from V and 7 bases from J; junction bases left unmatched: 13. The V gene's germline CDR1 is MNHEY and CDR2 SVGEGT. This CDR3 comprises 15 residues. The CDR3 DNA reads as TGTGCCAGCAGTTTCCCCCGGACAGGCGTCGGAGAGCAGTACTTC. Its translation: CASSFPRTGVGEQYF.

This clone was detected once. This chain links TRBV21-1 with TRBJ1-6. TRBV21-1 is a listed pseudogene. The CDR3 totals 17 residues. The CDR3 reads CASSKVRCITYNSPLHF. The CDR3 region has the DNA TGTGCCAGCAGCAAAGTGAGGTGCATCACCTATAATTCACCCCTCCACTTT.

The chain uses TRBV14 and TRBJ1-1, with D perhaps TRBD1 (5 bases). Germline-derived CDR1 and CDR2 are SGHDN and FVKESK. Trimming took 2 bases from V and 1 from J, leaving 14 bases between them. CDR3 length equals 16 residues. The CDR3 sequence: CASSQMGIRANTEAFF. The CDR3 nucleotides read TGTGCCAGCAGCCAAATGGGAATCAGGGCGAACACTGAAGCTTTCTTT.

The CDR3 is CASSIRQGPGYGYTF. For the CDR3, the DNA is TGTGCCAGCAGTATTCGACAGGGCCCGGGATATGGCTACACCTTC. The V gene is TRBV6-5, the J gene TRBJ1-2; 7 bases are shared with TRBD1. The CDR3 extends over 15 amino acids. V dropped 5 bases and J dropped 5; count of bases not matched to a gene: 11. Germline V lookup: CDR1 MNHEY, CDR2 SVGAGI.